A single sample is the source of the 25 T cell receptor beta chains below, sequenced in a study of blood T cell repertoires in COVID-19. Clones were read by immunoSEQ multiplex PCR, and TCRdb kept only the in-frame ones, dropping some. The repertoire has over 200,000 clones, about nine tenths of them found once; the top ten carry more than 5.5%. Sequenced sample: peripheral blood. The receptors were sampled from a man aged 60 to 75 who had recovered from COVID-19.

The rearrangement links TRBV9 to TRBJ2-2; 7 bases match TRBD1. Germline CDR1 is SGDLS and CDR2 is YYNGEE. V dropped 3 bases and J dropped 6; count of bases not matched to a gene: 8. This CDR3 region has 15 residues. CDR3 in DNA: TGTGCCAGCAGCGCGGACAGGTGGACTTCCGGGGAGCTGTTTTTT. Its protein product is CASSADRWTSGELFF.

In this sample, this clone turned up a few times. The gene calls are TRBV30 and TRBJ2-7; the match to TRBD2 covers 8 bases. This CDR3 contains 13 residues. The V gene's germline CDR1 is GTSNPN and CDR2 SVGIG (reference sequence). Trimming cost V 7 bases and J 4 bases; bases outside gene matches: 9. In DNA form, the CDR3 reads TGTGCCTCGGTCCGGGGGGGAGGATACGAGCAGTACTTC. This codes for CASVRGGGYEQYF.

The CDR3 sequence: CAWSVYDQPQHF. The CDR3 coding sequence is TGTGCCTGGAGTGTGTATGATCAGCCCCAGCATTTT. The chain couples TRBV30 to TRBJ1-5; D remains ambiguous. The CDR3 has 12 amino acids. Germline V lookup: CDR1 GTSNPN, CDR2 SVGIG (reference sequence). The V and J ends lost 0 bases and 5 bases respectively, with 5 bases between them.

The V call is TRBV7-8, the J call TRBJ2-2, with 9 bases matching TRBD1. This CDR3 spans 18 amino acids. Germline CDR1 and CDR2: SGHVS and FQNEAQ. V dropped 2 bases and J dropped 6; count of bases not matched to a gene: 13. The CDR3 bases are TGTGCCAGCAGCTTACCAACAGGGGGCCTCAAAAGGGCCGGGGAGCTGTTTTTT. It translates to CASSLPTGGLKRAGELFF.

V and J are TRBV25-1 and TRBJ1-2; D may be TRBD1 (6 bases). Germline CDR1 MGHDK, CDR2 SYGVNS. V gave up 1 base and J gave up 8 bases, with 11 bases separating them. The CDR3 length is 13 residues. CDR3 bases: TGTGCCAGCAGTGAATCCAACAGGGAAGGCTACACCTTC. This codes for CASSESNREGYTF.

This clone was counted a single time. This chain joins TRBV4-3 and TRBJ2-1; the D gene is possibly TRBD1 (6 bases). V dropped 0 bases and J dropped 0 bases, with 12 bases sitting between them. The CDR3 sequence is 17 residues long. Germline V gives CDR1 LGHNA, CDR2 YSLEER. CDR3 residues: CASSQDLGATSYNEQFF. The CDR3 nucleotides are TGCGCCAGCAGCCAAGATTTGGGGGCCACCTCCTACAATGAGCAGTTCTTC.

The chain combines TRBV5-1 with TRBJ1-5, with TRBD1 identical over 7 bases. Looked up from germline, CDR1 is SGHRS and CDR2 is YFSETQ. This CDR3 spans 20 amino acids. V lost 0 bases and J lost 1; bases outside the gene matches: 16. In DNA form, the CDR3 reads TGCGCCAGCAGCTTGGTGGACAGGCTATCCCCCGGGTGCAGCAATCAGCCCCAGCATTTT. Its translation: CASSLVDRLSPGCSNQPQHF. Filled out from reference TRBV5-1 and TRBJ1-5, the complete variable domain reads KAGVTQTPRYLIKTRGQQVTLSCSPISGHRSVSWYQQTPGQGLQFLFEYFSETQRNKGNFPGRFSGRQFSNSRSEMNVSTLELGDSALYLCASSLVDRLSPGCSNQPQHFGDGTRLSIL.

This chain uses TRBV5-5 with TRBJ1-2; maybe TRBD1 (6 bases). This CDR3 spans 15 amino acids. Germline CDR1 is SGHKS and CDR2 is YYEKEE (reference sequence). Trimming stripped 4 bases from V and 4 bases from J, with 17 bases between. CDR3 amino acids: CASSPYRDQLYGYTF. The CDR3 DNA reads as TGTGCCAGCAGCCCCTACAGGGACCAACTCTATGGCTACACCTTC.

The chain couples TRBV5-1 to TRBJ2-7; a weak D match, TRBD1 (5 bases). V was clipped by 0 bases and J by 7 bases, with 20 bases between them. Germline CDR1 SGHRS, CDR2 YFSETQ. This CDR3 is 16 amino acids long. DNA for the CDR3: TGCGCCAGCAGCTTGGTCCGGCAGGGTGGATCCTTGGAGCAGTACTTC. Its protein is CASSLVRQGGSLEQYF.

The genes are TRBV5-1 and TRBJ2-2; 7 bases align to TRBD1. J was trimmed by 2 bases and V by 4 bases; bases with no gene match: 5. The CDR3 contains 15 residues. CDR1 is SGHRS and CDR2 is YFSETQ in the germline V gene. The CDR3 spells CASSPGTDNTGELFF. The CDR3 coding sequence is TGCGCCAGCAGCCCGGGGACAGACAACACCGGGGAGCTGTTTTTT. The whole variable domain, filled in from reference TRBV5-1 and TRBJ2-2, reads KAGVTQTPRYLIKTRGQQVTLSCSPISGHRSVSWYQQTPGQGLQFLFEYFSETQRNKGNFPGRFSGRQFSNSRSEMNVSTLELGDSALYLCASSPGTDNTGELFFGEGSRLTVL.

The CDR3 is CATSGGQETQYF. The CDR3 DNA reads as TGTGCCACCTCAGGGGGGCAAGAGACCCAGTACTTC. The genes are TRBV5-4 and TRBJ2-5; a possible D gene is TRBD1 (7 bases). The CDR3 length is 12 residues. Per the germline V gene, CDR1 is SGHNT and CDR2 is YYREEE (reference sequence). Trimming shortened V by 9 bases and J by 2 bases, and 11 bases separated the two germline ends.

J is TRBJ2-2 and V is TRBV4-1, with unresolved D. Trimming shortened V by 6 bases and J by 0 bases, and 8 bases separated the two germline ends. Germline lookup yields CDR1 MGHRA and CDR2 YSYEKL. The CDR3 runs to 14 residues. CDR3 nucleotide sequence: TGCGCCAGCAGATTAACAGCGAACACCGGGGAGCTGTTTTTT. Its protein product is CASRLTANTGELFF.

The V and J genes are TRBV28 and TRBJ1-2; 10 bases agree with TRBD1. The germline gives CDR1 MDHEN, CDR2 SYDVKM. The CDR3 totals 17 residues. Trimming at V came to 10 bases and at J to 1 base, leaving 15 bases not matched to a gene. CDR3 coding DNA: TGTGCCACCCCCTCCTCCAGGGACAGGGGTGGTAACTATGGCTACACCTTC. Protein: CATPSSRDRGGNYGYTF.

The rearrangement links TRBV5-8 to TRBJ1-4; D not certain. Germline V gene lookup returns CDR1 SGHTS and CDR2 YDEGEE. The germline V and J ends were trimmed by 4 bases and 5 bases, with 15 bases remaining between them. The CDR3 is made up of 15 amino acids. CDR3 region: CASSPRSHGNEKLFF. In nucleotides, the CDR3 is TGTGCCAGCAGCCCGCGGTCCCACGGGAATGAAAAACTGTTTTTT.

The DNA for the CDR3 is TGTGCCAGCAGCGCCCCACTGATAGCGGGGGAAACCTACGAGCAGTACTTC. This encodes CASSAPLIAGETYEQYF. The chain links TRBV7-9 to TRBJ2-7; 9 nucleotides align to TRBD2. This CDR3 spans 17 amino acids. V lost 5 bases, J lost 2 bases, and 13 bases stayed unmatched. The V gene's germline CDR1 is SEHNR and CDR2 FQNEAQ (reference sequence).

The rearrangement uses TRBV9 and TRBJ2-2; 10 nucleotides align to TRBD2. CDR1 and CDR2 from the germline V gene are SGDLS and YYNGEE. J lost 4 bases, V lost 0 bases, and 3 bases had no gene match. The CDR3 spans 16 residues. The CDR3, as DNA: TGTGCCAGCAGCGTAGCCAGCGGGAGGGGCACCGGGGAGCTGTTTTTT. As protein: CASSVASGRGTGELFF.

The chain joins TRBV7-3 to TRBJ2-1; 10 bases align to TRBD2. The germline CDR1 and CDR2 sequences are SGHTA and FQGTGA. This CDR3 has 17 residues. The trim removed 4 bases at V and 7 bases at J, leaving 13 bases unmatched. CDR3 DNA: TGTGCCAGCAGCTCGAATACCCTAGCGGGAGTTTTTAATGAGCAGTTCTTC. Its translation is CASSSNTLAGVFNEQFF.

The chain's CDR3 is CASSQDSSRDTQYF. DNA for the CDR3: TGTGCCAGCAGCCAAGACAGTTCAAGAGATACGCAGTATTTT. The chain is built from TRBV7-3 and TRBJ2-3, with TRBD1 as a possible D gene (5 bases). The CDR3 is 14 residues long. Germline values: CDR1 SGHTA, CDR2 FQGTGA. Between the trimmed V and J ends, which lost 5 bases and 5 bases, there was a span of 14 bases.

The chain joins TRBV5-4 to TRBJ1-2; 7 nucleotides line up with TRBD1. Germline CDR1 reads SGHNT; CDR2 reads YYREEE (reference sequence). This CDR3 contains 12 residues. V trimming: 4 bases; J trimming: 7 bases; junction bases outside the gene matches: 4. The CDR3 DNA reads as TGTGCCAGCAGCCCGGACAGGTCTGGCTACACCTTC. Translated: CASSPDRSGYTF.

The CDR3 region has the DNA TGTGCCATCAGGGGGGAGACTAGCGGGTCCTACGAGCAGTACTTC. Translation: CAIRGETSGSYEQYF. The chain employs TRBV10-3 and TRBJ2-7; 10 nucleotides line up with TRBD2. The V gene's germline CDR1 is ENHRY and CDR2 SYGVKD. The CDR3 loop spans 15 amino acids. After removal of 6 bases from V and 1 base from J, the junction contained 6 bases not matched to a gene.

This chain links TRBV19 with TRBJ1-5, with D possibly being TRBD1 (6 bases). Germline V gives CDR1 LNHDA, CDR2 SQIVND (reference sequence). The V end lost 0 bases, the J end lost 7 bases, and 10 bases lay between the germline ends. This CDR3 has 14 residues. CDR3 loop: CASSIEFRGQPQHF. The CDR3 DNA reads as TGTGCCAGTAGTATAGAGTTCAGGGGACAGCCCCAGCATTTT.

The chain couples TRBV19 to TRBJ2-5; D ambiguous. The CDR3 runs 13 residues. Trimming took 4 bases from V and 5 from J, leaving 11 bases between them. From germline, CDR1 is LNHDA and CDR2 SQIVND (reference sequence). Here the CDR3 DNA reads TGTGCCAGTAGTACGACCCGGCGGGAGACCCAGTACTTC. Translated, it gives CASSTTRRETQYF.

V and J are TRBV20-1 and TRBJ1-1; weak D call: TRBD1 (6 bases). Trimming cost V 3 bases and J 0 bases, with 11 bases left between them. The CDR3 runs to 14 residues. CDR1 and CDR2 (germline): DFQATT, SNEGSKA (reference sequence). The CDR3 DNA reads TGCAGTGCTAGTGCAGGGGCCTTGAACACTGAAGCTTTCTTT. Translation gives CSASAGALNTEAFF.

CDR3 sequence: CARSPTDYYVEGYTF. The CDR3 DNA is TGTGCCCGTTCTCCAACCGATTATTACGTAGAAGGCTACACCTTC. The rearrangement joins TRBV3-1 (or the pseudogene TRBV3-2) to TRBJ1-2, with unresolved D. Germline-derived CDR1 and CDR2 are LGHDT and YNNKEL (reference sequence). CDR3 length equals 15 residues. The V gene lost 11 bases and the J gene lost 8 bases, with 27 bases spanning the gap.

This clone appeared a single time. The chain carries TRBV5-5 and TRBJ2-4; 14 nucleotides align to TRBD2. This CDR3 contains 18 residues. CDR1 and CDR2 (germline): SGHKS, YYEKEE (reference sequence). V dropped 4 bases and J dropped 0; count of bases not matched to a gene: 6. The CDR3 nucleotides are TGTGCCAGCAGCAGTTCGACTAGCGGGGGGGTAGCCAAAAACATTCAGTACTTC. This encodes CASSSSTSGGVAKNIQYF.